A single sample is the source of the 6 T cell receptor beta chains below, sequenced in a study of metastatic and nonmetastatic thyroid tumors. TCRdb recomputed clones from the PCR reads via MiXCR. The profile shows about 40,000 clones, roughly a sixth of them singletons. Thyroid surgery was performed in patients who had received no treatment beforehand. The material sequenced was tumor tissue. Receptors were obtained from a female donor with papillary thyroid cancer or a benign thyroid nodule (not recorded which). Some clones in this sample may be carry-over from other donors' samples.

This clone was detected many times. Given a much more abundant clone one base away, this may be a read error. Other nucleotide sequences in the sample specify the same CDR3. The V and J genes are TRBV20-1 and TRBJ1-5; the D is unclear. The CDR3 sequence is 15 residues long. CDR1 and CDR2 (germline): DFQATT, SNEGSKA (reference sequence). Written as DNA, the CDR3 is TGCGGTGCTCCCGCCGGTGGTGCGGGCAATCAGCCCCAGCATTTT. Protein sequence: CGAPAGGAGNQPQHF.

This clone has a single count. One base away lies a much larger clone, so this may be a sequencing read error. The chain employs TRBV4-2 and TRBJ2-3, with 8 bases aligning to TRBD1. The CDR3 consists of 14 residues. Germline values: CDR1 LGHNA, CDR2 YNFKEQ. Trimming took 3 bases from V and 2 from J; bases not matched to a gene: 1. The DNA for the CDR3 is TGTGCCAGCAGCCAGGGACAGGCCACAGATACGCAGTATTTT. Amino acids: CASSQGQATDTQYF.

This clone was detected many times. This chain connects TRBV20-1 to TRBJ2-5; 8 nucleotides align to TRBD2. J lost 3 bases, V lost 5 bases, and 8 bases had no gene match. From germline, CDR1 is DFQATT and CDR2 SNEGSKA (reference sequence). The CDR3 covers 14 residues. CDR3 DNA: TGCAGTGCTGTAACTGGACTAGCTGAAGAGACCCAGTACTTC. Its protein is CSAVTGLAEETQYF.

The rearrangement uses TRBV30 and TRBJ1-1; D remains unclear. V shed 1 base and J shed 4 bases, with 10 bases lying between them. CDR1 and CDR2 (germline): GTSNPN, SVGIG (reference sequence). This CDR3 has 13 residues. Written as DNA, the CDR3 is TGTGCCTGGAGTGCCGGGGAGACCACTGAAGCTTTCTTT. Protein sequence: CAWSAGETTEAFF.

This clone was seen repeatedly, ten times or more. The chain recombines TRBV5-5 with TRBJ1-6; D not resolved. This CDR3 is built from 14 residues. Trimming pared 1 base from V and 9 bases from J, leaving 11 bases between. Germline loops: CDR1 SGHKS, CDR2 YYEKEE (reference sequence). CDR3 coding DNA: TGTGCCAGCAGCTTGTTAAGCCAGTCTTCACCCCTCCACTTT. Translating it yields CASSLLSQSSPLHF.

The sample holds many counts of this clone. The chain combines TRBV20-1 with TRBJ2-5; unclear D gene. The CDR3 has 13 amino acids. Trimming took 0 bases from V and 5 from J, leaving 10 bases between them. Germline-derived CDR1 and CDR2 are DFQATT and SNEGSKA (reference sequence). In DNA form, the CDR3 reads TGCAGTGCTAGAGATTCAACCAAGGAGACCCAGTACTTC. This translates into CSARDSTKETQYF.